The following is a T cell receptor beta chain sequence with its context. The method was immunoSEQ multiplex PCR; TCRdb's version includes in-frame clones alone and lacks a portion of them. The sample yields under 350,000 clones, around 86% seen once. The sample comes from a study of blood T cell repertoires in COVID-19. The CDR3 is made up of 14 amino acids. V lost 5 bases, J lost 4 bases, and 6 bases stayed unmatched. Germline CDR1 reads MNHEY; CDR2 reads SVGAGI. The V and J genes are TRBV6-5 and TRBJ1-2, with 8 bases aligning to TRBD1. This clonotype originated in a woman between 40 and 50 years old with acute COVID-19. The specimen sequenced was PBMCs or T cells enriched from blood (not recorded which). Here the CDR3 reads CASSTPGQAYGYTF. As DNA, the CDR3 is TGTGCCAGCAGTACCCCGGGACAGGCCTATGGCTACACCTTC.